This is a list of T cell receptor beta chains from one sample in a study of response to subunit inactivated influenza vaccine. TCRdb ran MiXCR on the RT-PCR reads and lists one entry per CDR3 protein. The sample includes roughly 650,000 distinct CDR3 sequences, approximately 15% of them seen just once. This specimen consisted of PBMCs from blood, obtained 12 days after vaccination. All receptors come from a man aged 50 to 59 who received an inactivated influenza vaccine. CDR3s include the opening cysteine and the closing phenylalanine or tryptophan.

j_call v_call cdr3_aa
TRBJ2-1 TRBV30 CAWSGISYNEQFF
TRBJ1-3 TRBV18 CASSPNRKTGNTIYF
TRBJ1-1 TRBV7-2 CASSLASQGARGTEAFF
TRBJ2-3 TRBV9 CASSVMAGGAVDTQYF
TRBJ2-1 TRBV12-3/TRBV12-4 CASRLRGLSYNEQFF
TRBJ2-2 TRBV12-3/TRBV12-4 CASSSHGGAGELFF
TRBJ2-5 TRBV12-3/TRBV12-4 CASSPRDASLETQYF
TRBJ2-5 TRBV9 CASSVDSRETQYF
TRBJ2-7 TRBV6-1 CASKVEGGSYEQYF
TRBJ2-7 TRBV6-5 CASSSRQAERANEQYF
TRBJ2-4 TRBV12-3/TRBV12-4 CASSPSQRGKLAKNIQYF
TRBJ2-3 TRBV4-2 CASSQDGSTDTQYF
TRBJ1-5 TRBV28 CASNTGGTNQPQHF
TRBJ2-5 TRBV7-7 CASSRGQGGQETQYF
TRBJ2-1 TRBV12-3/TRBV12-4 CASRPGQGNEQFF
TRBJ1-6 TRBV12-3/TRBV12-4 CASSLGQLFGSPLHF
TRBJ2-1 TRBV7-2 CASSQWDPLSPYNEQFF
TRBJ1-6 TRBV20-1 CSAQDSGESPLHF
TRBJ2-7 TRBV7-2 CASSLTLANEQYF
TRBJ2-4 TRBV6-2/TRBV6-3 CASTPGELAKNIQYF
TRBJ2-7 TRBV5-1 CASSSGSGRTFSYEQYF
TRBJ2-3 TRBV6-2/TRBV6-3 CASSGTDTDTQYF
TRBJ2-3 TRBV12-3/TRBV12-4 CASRFNRGGTQYF
TRBJ2-7 TRBV28 CASSYRPTYEQYF
TRBJ2-5 TRBV4-2 CASSQARRETQYF
TRBJ2-7 TRBV5-1 CASSLGGGSPYEQYF
TRBJ2-3 TRBV9 CASSVLSDTQYF
TRBJ2-1 TRBV12-3/TRBV12-4 CASRNPMGEQFF
TRBJ1-1 TRBV20-1 CSARQGLMSTEAFF
TRBJ2-7 TRBV25-1 CASNRAGTADEQYF
TRBJ2-1 TRBV28 CASSLPQSYNEQFF
TRBJ2-7 TRBV19 CASSKAWGSYYEQYF
TRBJ1-6 TRBV7-2 CASSLARGPLHF